This TCR beta chain was observed in a study of post-analysis software for immune sequencing data. Concerning this clonotype: What it binds is unknown.

The library was made from cDNA and included unique molecular identifiers. T cells numbering about 0.9 to 11 million yielded 500,000 or so cDNA molecules. Each CDR3 protein gets one entry after TCRdb re-called the PCR reads with MiXCR. The sample consists of 820,000 or so distinct CDR3 sequences, about 50% of them appearing once. This CDR3 is 15 amino acids long. Germline-derived CDR1 and CDR2 are LGHNA and YNFKEQ. Trimming cost V 1 base and J 2 bases; bases outside gene matches: 4. General observations from the study: Pronounced co-clustering by F measure was evident among identically batched samples. Significantly lower normalized Chao1 diversity was seen in multiple sclerosis patients than in controls. The five TRBV segments detected at higher frequency in patients than in controls included TRBV5-6, TRBV5-1 and TRBV20-1.

V is TRBV4-2 and J is TRBJ2-7, with 8 nucleotides matching TRBD1. The sample comprised blood. This sequence originates from a girl between 5 and 17 years old with multiple sclerosis. The CDR3 DNA sequence: TGTGCCAGCAGCCAAGGGGACAGGTCTACCTACGAGCAGTACTTC. This encodes CASSQGDRSTYEQYF.